This T cell receptor (beta chain) was obtained from a study of T-cell memory formation after mild COVID-19. TCRdb analysed the 5' RACE reads with MiXCR anew, one entry per CDR3 protein. The sample shows 550,000 to 700,000 distinct CDR3 sequences, roughly 18% of them seen only once. This clonotype came up a few times. The sequenced material came from PBMCs or a T cell subset sorted from them (not recorded which). The receptor was derived from an adult woman who had mild COVID-19 (a few samples of this study predate the infection). Cell type and time point are not known.

CDR3 coding DNA: TGTGCCAGCAGCCAACCCCGCGGGGAGCTGTTTTTT. The encoded protein is CASSQPRGELFF. The genes are TRBV12-3 or TRBV12-4 and TRBJ2-2; D not certain. The CDR3 sequence is 12 residues long. V was cut by 6 bases and J by 7 bases, with 9 bases left in between.